Listed here are 10 T cell receptor beta chains from one sample, sequenced in a study of cytomegalovirus exposure and HLA in healthy donors. PCR primers comprised 60 Vbeta and 13 Jbeta primers. The protocol was immunoSEQ multiplex PCR, while the TCRdb copy is restricted to in-frame clones and leaves out a portion. This table lists fewer than 95,000 clones. The sequencing sample was made of PBMCs. These receptors were obtained from a woman aged 40 to 49 in good health and CMV-seropositive.

The V gene is TRBV7-2, the J gene TRBJ2-1, with 8 bases fitting TRBD2. Trimming at V came to 5 bases and at J to 0 bases, leaving 12 bases not matched to a gene. CDR3 length: 18 residues. The V gene's germline CDR1 is SGHTA and CDR2 FQGNSA. CDR3 bases: TGTGCCAGCAGCCCCGCGCATGGCGGGGGGAGCTCCTACAATGAGCAGTTCTTC. It encodes CASSPAHGGGSSYNEQFF. The full variable domain, its missing parts supplied by reference TRBV7-2 and TRBJ2-1, is GAGVSQSPSNKVTEKGKDVELRCDPISGHTALYWYRQSLGQGLEFLIYFQGNSAPDKSGLPSDRFSAERTGGSVSTLTIQRTQQEDSAVYLCASSPAHGGGSSYNEQFFGPGTRLTVL.

The gene calls are TRBV5-6 and TRBJ2-5, with D unclear. CDR3 length: 12 residues. CDR1 is SGHDT, CDR2 YYEEEE, per germline. Trimming stripped 6 bases from V and 5 bases from J, with 11 bases between. This chain's CDR3 is CASTLTRETQYF. CDR3 nucleotide sequence: TGTGCCAGCACCCTGACAAGGGAGACCCAGTACTTC.

The V gene is TRBV5-4, the J gene TRBJ2-1; 9 nucleotides align to TRBD1. The CDR3 sequence is 15 residues long. The germline gives CDR1 SGHNT, CDR2 YYREEE (reference sequence). J gave up 4 bases and V 3 bases, and 5 bases lay outside the gene matches. In DNA, the CDR3 is TGTGCCAGCAGCTCGACAGGGGGGCGGTACAATGAGCAGTTCTTC. The encoded protein is CASSSTGGRYNEQFF.

CDR3 in DNA: TGTGCCAGCAGCTTAGTAACAGGGGAAACTGAAGCTTTCTTT. Its translation is CASSLVTGETEAFF. The chain recombines TRBV7-9 with TRBJ1-1, with 7 bases fitting TRBD1. V was pared by 1 base and J by 5 bases, with 4 bases of the junction left unmatched. The length of the CDR3 is 14 residues. Germline CDR1 is SEHNR and CDR2 is FQNEAQ (reference sequence).

V is TRBV7-9 and J is TRBJ2-3, with 8 bases fitting TRBD2. Germline CDR1 and CDR2: SEHNR and FQNEAQ (reference sequence). This CDR3 is built from 17 residues. J was trimmed by 4 bases and V by 5 bases; bases with no gene match: 14. This CDR3 is CASSLMTSVVWADTQYF. CDR3 nucleotides: TGTGCCAGCAGCCTTATGACTAGCGTGGTTTGGGCAGATACGCAGTATTTT.

This rearrangement joins TRBV5-4 to TRBJ2-3; TRBD2 agrees at 9 bases. The CDR3 consists of 16 residues. Germline values: CDR1 SGHNT, CDR2 YYREEE (reference sequence). V was clipped by 2 bases and J by 2 bases; unmatched bases: 6. The DNA of the CDR3 is TGTGCCAGCAGCTTTCGCGGGAGGGCCGACACAGATACGCAGTATTTT. Amino acid sequence: CASSFRGRADTDTQYF.

The CDR3 loop reads CASDGGEGYQYEQYF. In DNA, the CDR3 is TGTGCCAGCGATGGGGGGGAGGGATACCAATACGAGCAGTACTTC. This chain connects TRBV2 to TRBJ2-7; 7 bases match TRBD2. This CDR3 region has 15 residues. In germline, CDR1 is SNHLY, CDR2 FYNNEI. With V trimmed by 8 bases and J by 4 bases, 14 bases remained unmatched.

The chain combines TRBV4-3 with TRBJ2-5, with 10 bases aligning to TRBD2. This CDR3 has 15 amino acids. The V segment lost 4 bases and the J segment 5 bases; nucleotides outside the gene matches: 7. Per germline, CDR1 LGHNA and CDR2 YSLEER. The CDR3 DNA is TGCGCCAGCAGCCCGAGCGGGGGGGCCGGGGAGACCCAGTACTTC. Translating it yields CASSPSGGAGETQYF.

The chain has TRBV9 and TRBJ2-5, with 8 nucleotides matching TRBD1. Trimming took 5 bases from V and 2 from J; bases not matched to a gene: 5. Germline CDR1 and CDR2: SGDLS and YYNGEE. This CDR3 contains 14 residues. The CDR3 is CASSLGQAQETQYF. For the CDR3, the DNA is TGTGCCAGCAGTTTGGGACAGGCTCAAGAGACCCAGTACTTC.

The rearrangement uses TRBV6-5 and TRBJ2-7; 8 bases fit TRBD1. V gave up 5 bases and J gave up 2 bases; unmatched junction bases: 8. Germline V CDR1 and CDR2: MNHEY, SVGAGI. There are 15 residues in the CDR3. The CDR3 sequence: CASSPRTGMTYEQYF. CDR3 sequence (DNA): TGTGCCAGCAGTCCGCGGACAGGGATGACCTACGAGCAGTACTTC.